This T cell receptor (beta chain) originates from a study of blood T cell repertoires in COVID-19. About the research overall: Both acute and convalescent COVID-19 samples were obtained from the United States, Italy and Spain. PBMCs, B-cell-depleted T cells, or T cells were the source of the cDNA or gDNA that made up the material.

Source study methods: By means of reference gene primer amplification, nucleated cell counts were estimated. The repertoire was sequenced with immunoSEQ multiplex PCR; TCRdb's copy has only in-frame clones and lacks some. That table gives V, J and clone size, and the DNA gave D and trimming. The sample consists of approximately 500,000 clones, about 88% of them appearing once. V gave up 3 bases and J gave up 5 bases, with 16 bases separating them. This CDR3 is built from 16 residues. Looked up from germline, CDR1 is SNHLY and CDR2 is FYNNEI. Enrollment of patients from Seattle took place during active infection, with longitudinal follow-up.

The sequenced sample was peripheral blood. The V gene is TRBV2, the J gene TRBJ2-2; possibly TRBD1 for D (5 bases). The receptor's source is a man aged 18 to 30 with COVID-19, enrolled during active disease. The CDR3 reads CASSEGSVAGTGELFF. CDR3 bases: TGTGCCAGCAGTGAGGGATCCGTGGCAGGGACCGGGGAGCTGTTTTTT.